The present entry profiles one T cell receptor beta chain with its context. The sample originates from a study of blood T cell repertoires in COVID-19. In the study overall: The samples span acute and convalescent COVID-19 from the United States, Italy and Spain. The cDNA or gDNA used as material had been derived from T cells, B-cell-depleted T cells, or PBMCs.

The CDR3 extends over 11 amino acids. Trimming left V 7 bases short and J 3 bases short, with 7 bases between. Assignments of participants to cohorts depended upon their own reported clinical history. People in the exposed group encountered a COVID-19 case within 2 weeks before entering the study. Repertoires were generated with immunoSEQ multiplex PCR, while TCRdb's copy carries only in-frame clones and drops some. The sample has 250,000 or so clones, roughly 90% seen once. The receptor was isolated from a man aged 40-55 years who had been exposed to COVID-19. The chain is built from TRBV12-3 or TRBV12-4 and TRBJ2-7; D perhaps matches TRBD1 (6 bases). The sequenced sample was PBMCs or T cells enriched from blood (not recorded which). The CDR3 here is CASKGGYEQYF. CDR3 nucleotides: TGTGCCAGCAAAGGGGGCTACGAGCAGTACTTC.